The next 29 T cell receptor beta chains were all read from a single sample in a study of T cell repertoires in cytomegalovirus infection (dated by TCRdb to about 2019). Which antigens these TCRs recognize remains unknown. Sequencing was performed on an Illumina HiSeq 1500. TCRdb itself trimmed the public reads at Q25 with fastp, ran MiXCR and retained productive beta chains. A single entry per CDR3 protein holds the most common genes and DNA from its merged rows. The sample contains tens of thousands of distinct CDR3 sequences, around 34% of them found a single time. The ten most abundant clones make up around three quarters of the sample. Sample: PBMCs, sequenced either directly or after in vitro stimulation (not recorded which). The receptors were sampled from a human donor in good health (CMV status not recorded). Some clones in this sample may be carry-over from other donors' samples.

This clonotype came up many times. This chain links TRBV7-2 with TRBJ1-2; D uncertain. CDR3 length: 14 amino acids. Germline CDR1 reads SGHTA; CDR2 reads FQGNSA. Between the trimmed V and J ends, which lost 1 base and 4 bases, there was a span of 10 bases. This chain's CDR3 is CASSLVWDSYGYTF. DNA of the CDR3: TGTGCCAGCAGCTTAGTGTGGGATTCCTATGGCTACACCTTC.

This clonotype was counted only a few times. The chain couples TRBV7-9 to TRBJ2-2; maybe TRBD2 (5 bases). Germline V gene sequence: CDR1 SEHNR, CDR2 FQNEAQ (reference sequence). Trimming took 6 bases from V and 5 from J, leaving 22 bases between them. The CDR3 is made up of 17 amino acids. The CDR3 DNA reads as TGTGCCAGCAGGCCGAAGTATTCCGCACCGGGGACCGGGGAGCTGTTTTTT. Translated: CASRPKYSAPGTGELFF.

This clonotype appeared a few times. The rearrangement uses TRBV20-1 and TRBJ2-7; no clear D. V was cut by 6 bases and J by 5 bases, with 20 bases left in between. Germline CDR1 reads DFQATT; CDR2 reads SNEGSKA (reference sequence). The CDR3 consists of 14 residues. DNA for the CDR3: TGCAGTGCCCGGGCCGGCGATCCTACGGACGAGCAGTACTTC. As protein: CSARAGDPTDEQYF.

A few counts support this clonotype. Because the CDR3's place on the DNA is in doubt, the DNA is left out and the CDR3 is given as listed by TCRdb. The V and J genes are TRBV7-9 and TRBJ2-5; the D call TRBD1 from the table was never checked on the DNA. The CDR3 is 15 residues long, counting both termini. Germline CDR1 and CDR2: SEHNR and FQNEAQ (reference sequence). CDR3 loop: CASSSSGLSWETQYF.

V usage is TRBV11-2 and J usage is TRBJ2-7; D call uncertain. The length of the CDR3 is 14 residues. Germline V gene lookup returns CDR1 SGHAT and CDR2 FQNNGV. Trimming took off 0 bases at V and 2 bases at J, with 8 bases between the two ends. For the CDR3, the DNA is TGTGCCAGCAGCTTAGATTTGGGGACCTACGAGCAGTACTTC. Its translation: CASSLDLGTYEQYF.

This clonotype was detected once. The rearrangement links TRBV14 to TRBJ2-7; 12 nucleotides line up with TRBD1. The CDR3 consists of 16 residues. Germline V gene sequence: CDR1 SGHDN, CDR2 FVKESK. V lost 2 bases to trimming and J lost 2 bases; unmatched junction nucleotides: 4. The CDR3 coding sequence is TGTGCCAGCAGCCAATTCCGGGACAGGGGGCCCTACGAGCAGTACTTC. Residues: CASSQFRDRGPYEQYF.

This clonotype came up a few times. This sequence joins TRBV5-6 and TRBJ1-1, with unresolved D. Germline lookup yields CDR1 SGHDT and CDR2 YYEEEE. Between the trimmed V and J ends, which lost 4 bases and 3 bases, there was a span of 13 bases. This CDR3 is 14 amino acids long. CDR3 nucleotides: TGTGCCAGCAGCCCGAGGGCGACGGACACTGAAGCTTTCTTT. Its protein is CASSPRATDTEAFF.

This clonotype has a handful of counts. This chain connects TRBV7-9 to TRBJ1-5; 10 positions match TRBD1. The germline V gene encodes CDR1 SEHNR and CDR2 FQNEAQ (reference sequence). This CDR3 is 14 amino acids long. V gave up 4 bases and J gave up 9 bases; unmatched junction bases: 6. The CDR3 bases are TGTGCCAGCAGCTCGGGACAGGGGATAGCGCCCCAGCATTTT. This gives the protein CASSSGQGIAPQHF.

This chain joins TRBV13 and TRBJ2-7; 10 bases align to TRBD2. There are 17 residues in the CDR3. V trimming: 3 bases; J trimming: 0 bases; junction bases outside the gene matches: 8. CDR1 is PRHDT, CDR2 FYEKMQ, per germline (reference sequence). CDR3 region: CASSLGSSGGYSYEQYF. For the CDR3, the DNA is TGTGCCAGCAGCTTGGGTTCTAGCGGGGGTTACTCCTACGAGCAGTACTTC.

This clonotype turned up a few times. V usage is TRBV20-1 and J usage is TRBJ1-4; D possibly corresponds to TRBD1 (5 bases). The CDR3 covers 15 residues. V gave up 7 bases and J gave up 8 bases, with 23 bases separating them. Germline V CDR1 and CDR2: DFQATT, SNEGSKA (reference sequence). As DNA, the CDR3 is TGCAGTGTATCTTCAAGTATAGGGGTGTACGAAAAACTGTTTTTT. Its protein is CSVSSSIGVYEKLFF.

This clonotype showed up just a few times. J is TRBJ2-1 and V is TRBV12-3 or TRBV12-4; 10 bases align to TRBD2. The trim removed 5 bases at V and 6 bases at J, leaving 10 bases unmatched. The CDR3 is made up of 16 amino acids. The CDR3 nucleotides are TGTGCCAGCAGTAGTAGCGCTAGCGGGGGTCTCAATGAGCAGTTCTTC. As protein: CASSSSASGGLNEQFF.

This clonotype has a handful of counts. At one end, the junction sequence differs from germline, possibly due to a read error. The chain joins TRBV4-3 to TRBJ1-1, with unresolved D. Germline values: CDR1 LGHNA, CDR2 YSLEER. CDR3 length equals 13 residues. CDR3 residues: CASSEDINTEAFF. The CDR3, as DNA: TGCGCCAGCAGCGAAGACATCAACACTGAAGCTTTCTTT.

The chain uses TRBV5-1 and TRBJ2-1; 8 bases are a match to TRBD1. CDR1 SGHRS and CDR2 YFSETQ come from the germline V gene. The CDR3 totals 14 residues. V lost 0 bases, J lost 4 bases, and 0 bases stayed unmatched. The CDR3 loop is CASSLGQGYNEQFF. CDR3 in DNA: TGCGCCAGCAGCTTGGGACAGGGGTACAATGAGCAGTTCTTC.

The table lists this clonotype with a few counts. V is TRBV7-2 and J is TRBJ2-2; D is ambiguous. The CDR3 is 14 residues long. The ends were cut back, 1 base at V and 2 bases at J, with 5 bases in the middle. Germline CDR1 SGHTA, CDR2 FQGNSA. CDR3 in amino acids: CASSLDFNTGELFF. CDR3 nucleotides: TGTGCCAGCAGCTTAGACTTTAACACCGGGGAGCTGTTTTTT.

The rearrangement joins TRBV27 to TRBJ2-2, with D unclear. CDR1 and CDR2 from the germline V gene are MNHEY and SMNVEV (reference sequence). V dropped 6 bases and J dropped 6 bases, with 17 bases sitting between them. CDR3 length: 15 amino acids. The DNA for the CDR3 is TGTGCCAGCAGCCTTTTGGGCCGTAGTGCCGGGGAGCTGTTTTTT. It translates to CASSLLGRSAGELFF.

This sequence joins TRBV19 and TRBJ2-5; D is undetermined. This CDR3 region has 13 residues. V lost 5 bases, J lost 2 bases, and 9 bases lay in between. Germline V gives CDR1 LNHDA, CDR2 SQIVND (reference sequence). The CDR3 bases are TGTGCCAGTAGTCCGTCCGGACAAGAGACCCAGTACTTC. This translates into CASSPSGQETQYF.

The sample holds a few counts of this clonotype. The CDR3 DNA reads as TGTGCCTCCTACTCCTCTAGCGGGAGCCATGAGCAGTTCTTC. It specifies CASYSSSGSHEQFF. The chain combines TRBV30 with TRBJ2-1; TRBD2 aligns across 10 bases. The CDR3 length is 14 residues. The germline V gene encodes CDR1 GTSNPN and CDR2 SVGIG (reference sequence). J gave up 8 bases and V 7 bases, and 11 bases lay outside the gene matches.

The chain employs TRBV4-2 and TRBJ2-3; D is unresolved. CDR3 length: 12 residues. Germline V gene lookup returns CDR1 LGHNA and CDR2 YNFKEQ. Trimming left V 0 bases short and J 10 bases short, with 8 bases between. CDR3 nucleotides: TGTGCCAGCAGCCAAGACGTCCTCGCGCAGTATTTT. It codes for CASSQDVLAQYF.

This clonotype was recorded a few times. The V call is TRBV6-5, the J call TRBJ1-5, with TRBD1 as a possible D gene (6 bases). Per the germline V gene, CDR1 is MNHEY and CDR2 is SVGAGI. CDR3 size: 14 residues. Trimming removed 0 bases from V and 5 bases from J, with 8 bases in between. Written as DNA, the CDR3 is TGTGCCAGCAGTTACTCAGGGGGGGATCAGCCCCAGCATTTT. The encoded protein is CASSYSGGDQPQHF.

This chain joins TRBV14 and TRBJ1-2; D is perhaps TRBD1 (5 bases). V was cut by 5 bases and J by 7 bases, with 17 bases left in between. CDR1 and CDR2 (germline): SGHDN, FVKESK. The CDR3 is 14 amino acids. The CDR3: CASSTGTGLFGYTF. The CDR3 nucleotides are TGTGCCAGCAGCACCGGGACCGGTCTTTTTGGCTACACCTTC.

The chain employs TRBV7-2 and TRBJ2-1, with 9 bases that match TRBD1. Per the germline V gene, CDR1 is SGHTA and CDR2 is FQGNSA. V was pared by 5 bases and J by 7 bases, with 3 bases of the junction left unmatched. The CDR3 extends over 13 amino acids. In DNA, the CDR3 is TGTGCCAGCAGCCAGGGACAGGGTAATGAGCAGTTCTTC. Protein product: CASSQGQGNEQFF.

The chain is built from TRBV12-3 or TRBV12-4 and TRBJ2-1; D might be TRBD2 (6 bases). Trimming cost V 11 bases and J 7 bases, with 15 bases left between them. The CDR3 is 12 amino acids. The CDR3 region is CALSTGVNEQFF. CDR3 sequence (DNA): TGTGCCTTATCAACGGGAGTTAATGAGCAGTTCTTC.

The chain uses TRBV20-1 and TRBJ2-1; D unresolved. Per germline, CDR1 DFQATT and CDR2 SNEGSKA (reference sequence). CDR3 length: 11 residues. V was trimmed by 1 base and J by 7 bases, leaving 5 bases between them. As DNA, the CDR3 is TGCAGTGCTAGAGTGGTAAATGAGCAGTTCTTC. It is translated as CSARVVNEQFF.

This clonotype was counted ten times or more. The rearrangement joins TRBV4-1 to TRBJ2-1, with 8 bases fitting TRBD1. Germline CDR1 is MGHRA and CDR2 is YSYEKL. After removal of 5 bases from V and 6 bases from J, the junction contained 12 bases not matched to a gene. The CDR3 has 16 residues. The CDR3: CASSTYRGSRGNEQFF. The CDR3 DNA follows: TGCGCCAGCAGCACATACAGGGGGAGCAGGGGCAATGAGCAGTTCTTC.

The chain has TRBV7-9 and TRBJ2-1; D gene uncertain. CDR1 and CDR2 (germline): SEHNR, FQNEAQ (reference sequence). Trimming shortened V by 6 bases and J by 0 bases, and 6 bases separated the two germline ends. The CDR3 contains 13 residues. CDR3: CASRISSYNEQFF. DNA for the CDR3: TGTGCCAGCAGAATAAGCTCCTACAATGAGCAGTTCTTC.

The chain has TRBV20-1 and TRBJ2-3; D is undetermined. Trimming cost V 5 bases and J 0 bases, with 9 bases left between them. Germline CDR1 DFQATT, CDR2 SNEGSKA (reference sequence). The CDR3 sequence is 13 residues long. DNA of the CDR3: TGCAGTGCTCCGGAGCATAGCACAGATACGCAGTATTTT. It translates to CSAPEHSTDTQYF.

A few counts support this clonotype. The chain recombines TRBV7-6 with TRBJ2-1; D is perhaps TRBD2 (5 bases). The V and J ends lost 3 bases and 9 bases respectively, with 12 bases between them. CDR1 is SGHVS and CDR2 is FNYEAQ in the germline V gene. This CDR3 has 13 amino acids. The CDR3 DNA reads TGTGCCAGCAGCTTGAGGGATTGGGGTGAGCAGTTCTTC. It codes for CASSLRDWGEQFF.

CDR3 DNA sequence: TGTGCCAGCAGGTATTCGGCCCACACCGGGGAGCTGTTTTTT. This sequence encodes CASRYSAHTGELFF. V is TRBV2 and J is TRBJ2-2, with no clear D. CDR1 and CDR2 (germline): SNHLY, FYNNEI. The V end lost 6 bases, the J end lost 3 bases, and 11 bases lay between the germline ends. The CDR3 totals 14 residues.

This clonotype was picked up a small number of times. The V and J genes are TRBV7-8 and TRBJ2-7; 12 bases align to TRBD2. The CDR3 has 18 amino acids. The J segment lost 1 base and the V segment lost 4 bases, leaving 11 bases of the junction unmatched. Germline V gene sequence: CDR1 SGHVS, CDR2 FQNEAQ. The CDR3 DNA is TGTGCCAGCAGCTCCCTGGCTAGCGGGAGGGCCTCTTCCTACGAGCAGTACGTC. Encoded protein: CASSSLASGRASSYEQYV.